The present T cell receptor beta chain was sequenced within a study of blood T cells in healthy people across ages. Study at large: Template switching caught about one barcoded beta molecule for each two T cells.

Study-wide findings and caveats: From one million sequenced T cells, diversity estimates were lower bounds.

Points on this clonotype: Antigen unknown.

Together with a sample-barcoded 5' primer, a J-beta primer mix was included in a second PCR lasting about 6 to 11 cycles. TCRdb passed the 5' RACE reads through MiXCR, listing each CDR3 protein once. The sample has 1 million to 1.2 million distinct CDR3 sequences, more than 30% seen once; the top ten hold over 10%. In germline, CDR1 is SNHLY, CDR2 FYNNEI. The CDR3 loop spans 14 amino acids. Trimming at V came to 7 bases and at J to 1 base, leaving 3 bases not matched to a gene. The sequence was obtained from a man between 18 and 29 years old in good health. Sequenced: blood. The chain uses TRBV2 and TRBJ2-2; TRBD1 aligns across 7 bases. Written as DNA, the CDR3 is TGTGCCAGCAAAGACAGGGTGAACACCGGGGAGCTGTTTTTT. It codes for CASKDRVNTGELFF.